Shown below are 16 T cell receptor beta chains from a single sample sequenced in a study of T cell changes during pregnancy in multiple sclerosis. Here immunoSEQ multiplex PCR was the method, and the copy in TCRdb shows in-frame clones only, minus some. The data contain 70,000 to 80,000 clones, 90% to 95% of them seen just once; the ten biggest clones take up 0.9% to 1.2%. Sequences were derived from peripheral blood, sampled in the first trimester of pregnancy. The source is a female donor with multiple sclerosis, enrolled in a pregnancy study.

This rearrangement joins TRBV27 to TRBJ1-6; 8 nucleotides line up with TRBD1. CDR3 size: 16 residues. CDR1 and CDR2 from the germline V gene are MNHEY and SMNVEV (reference sequence). The junction had 2 bases not matched to a gene; V was cut back by 4 bases and J by 0 bases. CDR3 residues: CASSSGGASYNSPLHF. CDR3 nucleotides: TGTGCCAGCAGTTCAGGGGGCGCCTCCTATAATTCACCCCTCCACTTT.

This chain joins TRBV29-1 and TRBJ1-1; D uncertain. The ends were cut back, 6 bases at V and 2 bases at J, with 13 bases in the middle. Looked up from germline, CDR1 is SQVTM and CDR2 is ANQGSEA. This CDR3 has 13 amino acids. DNA of the CDR3: TGCAGCGTCTCCCCTCGAGCTAACACTGAAGCTTTCTTT. It is translated as CSVSPRANTEAFF. Full variable domain (missing parts from reference TRBV29-1 and TRBJ1-1): SAVISQKPSRDICQRGTSLTIQCQVDSQVTMMFWYRQQPGQSLTLIATANQGSEATYESGFVIDKFPISRPNLTFSTLTVSNMSPEDSSIYLCSVSPRANTEAFFGQGTRLTVV.

J is TRBJ2-7 and V is TRBV5-1; 7 bases line up with TRBD1. Trimming took 0 bases from V and 2 from J; bases not matched to a gene: 8. Per germline, CDR1 SGHRS and CDR2 YFSETQ. CDR3 length: 16 residues. This CDR3 is CASSLETPDRTYEQYF. CDR3 nucleotide sequence: TGCGCCAGCAGCTTGGAAACCCCGGACAGGACCTACGAGCAGTACTTC.

The V and J genes are TRBV9 and TRBJ2-1; weak D call: TRBD2 (7 bases). CDR3 length equals 15 residues. CDR1 and CDR2 (germline): SGDLS, YYNGEE. The V gene lost 4 bases and the J gene lost 6 bases, with 17 bases spanning the gap. The CDR3 bases are TGTGCCAGCAGCCCGACGGGGGCTAGCGGCAATGAGCAGTTCTTC. Amino acid sequence: CASSPTGASGNEQFF. The full variable domain, with the rest looked up from reference TRBV9 and TRBJ2-1, is DSGVTQTPKHLITATGQRVTLRCSPRSGDLSVYWYQQSLDQGLQFLIQYYNGEERAKGNILERFSAQQFPDLHSELNLSSLELGDSALYFCASSPTGASGNEQFFGPGTRLTVL.

This chain links TRBV18 with TRBJ1-2; TRBD1 matches 9 bases. CDR3 length equals 13 residues. Per germline, CDR1 KGHSH and CDR2 LQKENI. With 6 bases clipped from V and 7 bases from J, the junction kept 6 bases outside the gene matches. CDR3 loop: CASSRDRVCGYTF. CDR3 DNA: TGTGCCAGCTCTAGGGACAGGGTTTGTGGCTACACCTTC. The whole variable domain, filled in from reference TRBV18 and TRBJ1-2, reads NAGVMQNPRHLVRRRGQEARLRCSPMKGHSHVYWYRQLPEEGLKFMVYLQKENIIDESGMPKERFSAEFPKEGPSILRIQQVVRGDSAAYFCASSRDRVCGYTFGSGTRLTVV.

The V and J genes are TRBV9 and TRBJ1-2; 10 bases agree with TRBD1. J lost 8 bases, V lost 0 bases, and 10 bases had no gene match. The CDR3 is 16 residues long. The germline gives CDR1 SGDLS, CDR2 YYNGEE. The CDR3 bases are TGTGCCAGCAGCGTAGGGCCCGGGACAGGGGAGGAGGGCTACACCTTC. Translated, it gives CASSVGPGTGEEGYTF.

V and J are TRBV19 and TRBJ2-5; TRBD2 agrees at 7 bases. Germline V gene data show CDR1 as LNHDA and CDR2 as SQIVND (reference sequence). The CDR3 has 17 amino acids. The trim removed 7 bases at V and 2 bases at J, leaving 16 bases unmatched. CDR3 residues: CASNPTPLAADQETQYF. DNA for the CDR3: TGTGCCAGTAACCCCACCCCCCTAGCGGCGGATCAAGAGACCCAGTACTTC.

V usage is TRBV4-3 and J usage is TRBJ2-1, with 7 bases matching TRBD2. Germline CDR1 is LGHNA and CDR2 is YSLEER. CDR3 size: 17 residues. V lost 0 bases to trimming and J lost 3 bases; unmatched junction nucleotides: 8. The chain's CDR3 is CASSQDGAGSYYNEQFF. In DNA, the CDR3 is TGCGCCAGCAGCCAAGACGGAGCGGGATCCTACTACAATGAGCAGTTCTTC.

The rearrangement joins TRBV6-6 to TRBJ2-2; weak D call: TRBD1 (6 bases). Deletions cut 10 bases from V and 3 bases from J, with 12 bases between. The CDR3 sequence is 13 residues long. CDR1 MNHNY and CDR2 SVGAGI come from the germline V gene (reference sequence). The DNA of the CDR3 is TGTGCCACCACAGGGTGGCACACCGGGGAGCTGTTTTTT. Amino acids: CATTGWHTGELFF.

V is TRBV10-3 and J is TRBJ1-6; D gene unclear. V gave up 6 bases and J gave up 9 bases, with 12 bases separating them. Germline CDR1 and CDR2: ENHRY and SYGVKD. The CDR3 totals 13 residues. In DNA form, the CDR3 reads TGTGCCATCAGGGGAGAAGGACGTTCACCCCTCCACTTT. Amino acid sequence: CAIRGEGRSPLHF.

This chain connects TRBV27 to TRBJ1-1, with 10 bases aligning to TRBD1. CDR3 size: 15 residues. In germline, CDR1 is MNHEY, CDR2 SMNVEV (reference sequence). J lost 5 bases, V lost 6 bases, and 9 bases had no gene match. The CDR3: CASRRDRGTGTEAFF. The CDR3 DNA reads TGTGCCAGCAGGCGGGACAGGGGAACGGGGACTGAAGCTTTCTTT.

The CDR3 spells CASSPQSSNEKLFF. The DNA for the CDR3 is TGCGCCAGCAGCCCACAGAGCTCTAATGAAAAACTGTTTTTT. This chain joins TRBV5-1 and TRBJ1-4; D is undetermined. The CDR3 has 14 amino acids. V lost 4 bases and J 3 bases, leaving 10 bases between the germline ends. In germline, CDR1 is SGHRS, CDR2 YFSETQ. The full variable domain, in which reference TRBV5-1 and TRBJ1-4 provide the parts outside the CDR3, is KAGVTQTPRYLIKTRGQQVTLSCSPISGHRSVSWYQQTPGQGLQFLFEYFSETQRNKGNFPGRFSGRQFSNSRSEMNVSTLELGDSALYLCASSPQSSNEKLFFGSGTQLSVL.

The rearrangement uses TRBV28 and TRBJ2-2; weak D call: TRBD2 (6 bases). The CDR3 sequence is 16 residues long. V lost 2 bases, J lost 3 bases, and 13 bases lay in between. Germline CDR1 and CDR2: MDHEN and SYDVKM. The CDR3 region has the DNA TGTGCCAGCAGTTTAGGAGGGTTTAGGTACACCGGGGAGCTGTTTTTT. It specifies CASSLGGFRYTGELFF.

The rearrangement links TRBV30 to TRBJ2-5, with 11 bases aligning to TRBD2. The germline V gene encodes CDR1 GTSNPN and CDR2 SVGIG (reference sequence). With V trimmed by 3 bases and J by 4 bases, 4 bases remained unmatched. The CDR3 extends over 14 amino acids. DNA for the CDR3: TGTGCCTGGAGGCTTAGCGGGAGGGGAGAGACCCAGTACTTC. It yields the protein CAWRLSGRGETQYF.

The chain links TRBV5-6 to TRBJ1-2; 10 positions match TRBD1. This CDR3 is built from 13 residues. V dropped 2 bases and J dropped 11; count of bases not matched to a gene: 6. Germline loops: CDR1 SGHDT, CDR2 YYEEEE. Here the CDR3 DNA reads TGTGCCAGCAGCTTTGGACAGGGGGTAGGGTACACCTTC. Translating it yields CASSFGQGVGYTF. Together with reference TRBV5-6 and TRBJ1-2, the CDR3 gives the full variable domain: DAGVTQSPTHLIKTRGQQVTLRCSPKSGHDTVSWYQQALGQGPQFIFQYYEEEERQRGNFPDRFSGHQFPNYSSELNVNALLLGDSALYLCASSFGQGVGYTFGSGTRLTVV.

The chain couples TRBV7-9 to TRBJ2-1; 10 nucleotides line up with TRBD1. Losses at the gene ends were 5 bases for V and 7 bases for J; bases not matched to a gene: 14. The CDR3 contains 17 residues. Germline CDR1 SEHNR, CDR2 FQNEAQ (reference sequence). The CDR3 nucleotides are TGTGCCAGCAGCCAAATTCCCGGGACAGGGGAGAGAAATGAGCAGTTCTTC. Its protein product is CASSQIPGTGERNEQFF.